Each of the 30 T cell receptor beta chains below was sequenced from the same sample in a study of persistence of HIV-infected CD4 T cells. Sequencing used immunoSEQ version 4 in survey mode. The repertoire was sequenced with immunoSEQ multiplex PCR; TCRdb's copy has only in-frame clones and lacks some. The profile shows roughly 16,000 clones, less than 75% of them singletons. These TCRs are of unknown antigen specificity. Cells were stimulated with CMV-infected fibroblast lysates at roughly 10 ug/mL. CD4+ T cells upregulating both CD40 ligand and CD69 were sorted as responding cells. The source material was CD4+ T cells sorted from PBMCs after roughly 17-hour stimulation, sampled from a patient who received antiretroviral therapy. The receptors here all came from an adult woman with HIV who was CMV-seropositive.

CDR3 in amino acids: CASSLNMNTEAFF. In DNA form, the CDR3 reads TGCGCCAGCAGCCTAAATATGAACACTGAAGCTTTCTTT. The chain links TRBV5-1 to TRBJ1-1; D remains ambiguous. The V end lost 4 bases, the J end lost 0 bases, and 7 bases lay between the germline ends. CDR3 length: 13 residues. CDR1 is SGHRS, CDR2 YFSETQ, per germline. Supplemented by reference TRBV5-1 and TRBJ1-1, the full variable domain reads KAGVTQTPRYLIKTRGQQVTLSCSPISGHRSVSWYQQTPGQGLQFLFEYFSETQRNKGNFPGRFSGRQFSNSRSEMNVSTLELGDSALYLCASSLNMNTEAFFGQGTRLTVV.

The rearrangement joins TRBV10-1 to TRBJ2-5; 8 nucleotides line up with TRBD1. There are 16 residues in the CDR3. Germline V gene lookup returns CDR1 WNHNN and CDR2 SYGVQD (reference sequence). V trimming: 2 bases; J trimming: 5 bases; junction bases outside the gene matches: 10. The CDR3: CASSEGRTGLVETQYF. Written as DNA, the CDR3 is TGCGCCAGCAGTGAGGGAAGGACAGGGCTAGTGGAGACCCAGTACTTC.

By sample share, this clone is medium-sized. The CDR3 DNA sequence: TGTGCCAGCAGCCTTGGGTTGACAGGTCCCCAGGGACTAGAATTATACGAGCAGTACGTC. It translates to CASSLGLTGPQGLELYEQYV. V and J are TRBV3-1 (or the pseudogene TRBV3-2) and TRBJ2-7; 8 bases map to TRBD2. The CDR3 runs to 20 residues. Looked up from germline, CDR1 is LGHDT and CDR2 is YNNKEL (reference sequence). The junction had 24 bases not matched to a gene; V was cut back by 4 bases and J by 4 bases.

By share, this clone counts as medium-sized. The chain carries TRBV7-3 and TRBJ2-3; 13 bases are shared with TRBD2. CDR1 and CDR2 from the germline V gene are SGHTA and FQGTGA. The CDR3 extends over 16 amino acids. J was trimmed by 9 bases and V by 4 bases; bases with no gene match: 10. The chain's CDR3 is CASSSGTSGVVETQYF. CDR3 sequence (DNA): TGTGCCAGCAGCTCGGGGACTAGCGGGGTAGTTGAGACGCAGTATTTT.

This clone was seen only a few times. V and J are TRBV15 and TRBJ2-1; 10 nucleotides line up with TRBD1. Germline-derived CDR1 and CDR2 are LNHNV and YYDKDF (reference sequence). The CDR3 has 15 residues. Unmatched junction bases numbered 5, after V lost 3 bases and J lost 6 bases. CDR3 nucleotides: TGTGCCACCAGCAGGCCCGGGACAGGGGTCAATGAGCAGTTCTTC. Translating it yields CATSRPGTGVNEQFF. The entire variable domain, with the rest obtained from reference TRBV15 and TRBJ2-1, is as follows: DAMVIQNPRYQVTQFGKPVTLSCSQTLNHNVMYWYQQKSSQAPKLLFHYYDKDFNNEADTPDNFQSRRPNTSFCFLDIRSPGLGDTAMYLCATSRPGTGVNEQFFGPGTRLTVL.

The CDR3 region has the DNA TGCGCCAGCAGCTTGAATAGCAGGGTTAATGGCTACACCTTC. This encodes CASSLNSRVNGYTF. J is TRBJ1-2 and V is TRBV5-1; TRBD1 is a possible D gene (5 bases). CDR1 is SGHRS and CDR2 is YFSETQ in the germline V gene. CDR3 size: 14 residues. The ends were cut back, 1 base at V and 6 bases at J, with 13 bases in the middle. The complete variable domain, with remaining parts taken from reference TRBV5-1 and TRBJ1-2, reads KAGVTQTPRYLIKTRGQQVTLSCSPISGHRSVSWYQQTPGQGLQFLFEYFSETQRNKGNFPGRFSGRQFSNSRSEMNVSTLELGDSALYLCASSLNSRVNGYTFGSGTRLTVV.

This clone has more than one count but fewer than ten. The CDR3 loop is CATGDPGESGANVLTF. The CDR3 DNA reads as TGTGCCACCGGGGACCCTGGCGAGTCTGGGGCCAACGTCCTGACTTTC. V and J are TRBV10-3 and TRBJ2-6, with D possibly called TRBD1 or TRBD2 (5 bases each). The CDR3 is 16 residues long. Germline V lookup: CDR1 ENHRY, CDR2 SYGVKD. The ends were cut back, 10 bases at V and 1 base at J, with 17 bases in the middle.

The V and J genes are TRBV11-3 and TRBJ2-2; D not certain. The germline gives CDR1 SGHNT, CDR2 YENEEA. Trimming took 2 bases from V and 6 from J, leaving 7 bases between them. This CDR3 is 13 amino acids long. The CDR3 region is CASSLTRSGELFF. Here the CDR3 DNA reads TGTGCCAGCAGCTTAACGAGATCCGGGGAGCTGTTTTTT.

The chain employs TRBV7-9 and TRBJ1-1; the D gene is possibly TRBD1 (5 bases). Germline V gene data show CDR1 as SEHNR and CDR2 as FQNEAQ (reference sequence). The CDR3 sequence is 12 residues long. The V end lost 4 bases, the J end lost 7 bases, and 10 bases lay between the germline ends. CDR3 loop: CASSWGVLEAFF. The CDR3 DNA is TGTGCCAGCAGCTGGGGGGTCCTTGAAGCTTTCTTT.

This sequence joins TRBV24-1 and TRBJ2-1; 9 bases are shared with TRBD1. V was pared by 3 bases and J by 3 bases, with 8 bases of the junction left unmatched. Germline assignment: CDR1 KGHDR and CDR2 SFDVKD. The CDR3 sequence is 17 residues long. The CDR3 is CATSDLSTDRGYNEQFF. CDR3 sequence (DNA): TGTGCCACCAGTGATCTATCTACGGACAGGGGCTACAATGAGCAGTTCTTC.

The V gene is TRBV5-4, the J gene TRBJ2-5, with D tentatively TRBD2 (5 bases). V dropped 4 bases and J dropped 5 bases, with 21 bases sitting between them. Germline V gene data show CDR1 as SGHNT and CDR2 as YYREEE (reference sequence). The CDR3 consists of 16 residues. DNA of the CDR3: TGTGCCAGCAGCCCCCGGACTCTCTTCGGGCAGGAGACCCAGTACTTC. It specifies CASSPRTLFGQETQYF.

The CDR3 region is CASSPPGRSARAQYF. The DNA of the CDR3 is TGTGCCAGCAGTCCCCCGGGCAGGTCGGCTAGAGCGCAGTATTTT. The chain has TRBV27 and TRBJ2-3, with unresolved D. The CDR3 runs to 15 residues. Germline loops: CDR1 MNHEY, CDR2 SMNVEV (reference sequence). The V and J ends lost 5 bases and 10 bases respectively, with 22 bases between them.

This clone appeared once. The chain uses TRBV30 and TRBJ2-1, with D hard to call. CDR3 length: 15 residues. Germline V CDR1 and CDR2: GTSNPN, SVGIG (reference sequence). Trimming removed 1 base at V and 6 bases at J, with 16 bases between. In nucleotides, the CDR3 is TGTGCCTGGAGTGATGGGCGGCCAGTAGCCAATGAGCAGTTCTTC. It specifies CAWSDGRPVANEQFF.

The table lists this clone with a count of one. The J gene is TRBJ2-1, the V gene TRBV14, with 8 bases identical to TRBD2. This CDR3 is built from 15 residues. Losses at the gene ends were 7 bases for V and 4 bases for J; bases not matched to a gene: 9. CDR1 and CDR2 (germline): SGHDN, FVKESK. For the CDR3, the DNA is TGTGCCAGCAATCACCCCAAGCGGGGGTACAATGAGCAGTTCTTC. It translates to CASNHPKRGYNEQFF. The complete variable domain, with remaining parts taken from reference TRBV14 and TRBJ2-1, reads EAGVTQFPSHSVIEKGQTVTLRCDPISGHDNLYWYRRVMGKEIKFLLHFVKESKQDESGMPNNRFLAERTGGTYSTLKVQPAELEDSGVYFCASNHPKRGYNEQFFGPGTRLTVL.

This sequence joins TRBV10-1 and TRBJ2-7, with D hard to call. Trimming removed 0 bases at V and 2 bases at J, with 8 bases between. The CDR3 runs to 14 residues. Germline CDR1 WNHNN, CDR2 SYGVQD (reference sequence). CDR3 loop: CASSESRTAYEQYV. CDR3 nucleotide sequence: TGCGCCAGCAGTGAGTCTAGAACAGCCTACGAGCAGTACGTC.

The chain combines TRBV6-5 with TRBJ2-3; TRBD2 agrees at 9 bases. The CDR3 contains 15 residues. V lost 6 bases, J lost 0 bases, and 4 bases stayed unmatched. Germline V gives CDR1 MNHEY, CDR2 SVGAGI. The chain's CDR3 is CASSRTSGSTDTQYF. CDR3 in DNA: TGTGCCAGCAGCCGTACTAGCGGGAGCACAGATACGCAGTATTTT.

The chain joins TRBV6-2 or TRBV6-3 to TRBJ1-1; 8 bases align to TRBD1. The CDR3 sequence is 14 residues long. The germline V gene has CDR1 MNHEY and CDR2 SVGEGT. V was clipped by 2 bases and J by 5 bases; unmatched bases: 4. The DNA of the CDR3 is TGTGCCAGCAGTTACGGCGGGGACAGGACTGAAGCTTTCTTT. Translating it yields CASSYGGDRTEAFF.

V gene TRBV3-1 (or the pseudogene TRBV3-2) combines with J gene TRBJ1-3; D call uncertain. The length of the CDR3 is 16 residues. Trimming took 1 base from V and 4 from J, leaving 14 bases between them. The V gene's germline CDR1 is LGHDT and CDR2 YNNKEL (reference sequence). The CDR3 DNA reads TGTGCCAGCAGCCAAGTGAGACAACTCCTAGGAAACACCATATATTTT. Amino acids: CASSQVRQLLGNTIYF.

This clone has a handful of counts. The gene calls are TRBV5-4 and TRBJ2-3, with 12 bases fitting TRBD2. V shed 4 bases and J 1 base; nucleotides not matched to a gene: 4. CDR3 length: 16 amino acids. Germline V lookup: CDR1 SGHNT, CDR2 YYREEE (reference sequence). The CDR3 reads CASSPRLAGGTDTQYF. CDR3 DNA sequence: TGTGCCAGCAGCCCAAGACTAGCGGGGGGCACAGATACGCAGTATTTT.

The chain is built from TRBV6-2 or TRBV6-3 and TRBJ1-3; no clear D. CDR1 is MNHEY, CDR2 SVGEGT, per germline. The CDR3 runs 14 residues. V was clipped by 0 bases and J by 5 bases, with 8 bases between them. CDR3 coding DNA: TGTGCCAGCAGTTACTCGAGCAGGAGAAACACCATATATTTT. Translated: CASSYSSRRNTIYF.

V gene TRBV27 combines with J gene TRBJ1-1; no firm D call. The length of the CDR3 is 13 residues. In germline, CDR1 is MNHEY, CDR2 SMNVEV (reference sequence). V lost 3 bases to trimming and J lost 1 base, with 6 bases between them. Here the CDR3 reads CASSFRQNTEAFF. The CDR3 DNA follows: TGTGCCAGCAGTTTTCGGCAGAACACTGAAGCTTTCTTT.

The rearrangement joins TRBV3-1 (or the pseudogene TRBV3-2) to TRBJ2-7; perhaps TRBD1 as D (5 bases). Trimming left V 1 base short and J 6 bases short, with 10 bases between. The CDR3 is 13 residues long. The germline CDR1 and CDR2 sequences are LGHDT and YNNKEL (reference sequence). CDR3 DNA: TGTGCCAGCAGCCAAGTAAGGGGTGGCGAGCAGTACGTC. This gives the protein CASSQVRGGEQYV.

In the case of this clone: The junction departs from germline at one end; a sequencing error may be responsible. The chain couples TRBV7-7 to TRBJ2-3; the D gene is possibly TRBD1 (7 bases). The CDR3 contains 15 residues. Germline-derived CDR1 and CDR2 are SSHAT and FNYEAQ (reference sequence). The CDR3 reads CASSPNRGGGDTQYF. In nucleotides, the CDR3 is TGTGCTAGCAGCCCAAACAGGGGAGGAGGGGATACGCAGTATTTT.

The CDR3 DNA is TGTGCAAGTCGCTCACGAGGGAGGGGCGAGAATACGCAGTATTTT. This translates into CASRSRGRGENTQYF. This chain connects TRBV12-2 to TRBJ2-3; TRBD2 reflects the table's D call only, with no check against the DNA. TRBV12-2 is a listed pseudogene. The CDR3 has 15 amino acids.

This clone was seen more than once but under ten times. The chain couples TRBV3-1 (or the pseudogene TRBV3-2) to TRBJ1-2; tentatively, D is TRBD1 (5 bases). The CDR3 is 15 residues long. V was cut by 0 bases and J by 4 bases, with 12 bases left in between. The germline V gene has CDR1 LGHDT and CDR2 YNNKEL (reference sequence). For the CDR3, the DNA is TGTGCCAGCAGCCAAGAGAGACAGACATTCTATGGCTACACCTTC. Translated: CASSQERQTFYGYTF.

V is TRBV19 and J is TRBJ1-6; D gene unclear. With 1 base removed from V and 8 bases from J, the gap between germline ends came to 6 bases. This CDR3 region has 13 residues. CDR1 and CDR2 from the germline V gene are LNHDA and SQIVND (reference sequence). CDR3 nucleotide sequence: TGTGCCAGTAGTATAGTAACGGATTCACCCCTCCACTTT. Translation gives CASSIVTDSPLHF.

Only a few counts were recorded for this clone. The rearrangement joins TRBV5-1 to TRBJ1-1; possibly TRBD1 for D (5 bases). The CDR3 has 16 residues. V was pared by 5 bases and J by 1 base, with 18 bases between. Germline lookup yields CDR1 SGHRS and CDR2 YFSETQ. This CDR3 reads CASSSRDANRNTEAFF. DNA of the CDR3: TGCGCCAGCAGTTCCCGGGACGCGAATCGGAACACTGAAGCTTTCTTT.

The genes are TRBV5-1 and TRBJ2-3; D is perhaps TRBD1 (6 bases). Looked up from germline, CDR1 is SGHRS and CDR2 is YFSETQ. Trimming cost V 2 bases and J 0 bases, with 13 bases left between them. CDR3 length: 16 residues. The CDR3 loop is CASSLSPGHSTDTQYF. The DNA of the CDR3 is TGCGCCAGCAGCTTATCTCCGGGACACAGCACAGATACGCAGTATTTT.

The chain links TRBV2 to TRBJ1-1; D is unclear. V dropped 2 bases and J dropped 0 bases, with 10 bases sitting between them. The CDR3 runs to 15 residues. CDR1 and CDR2 from the germline V gene are SNHLY and FYNNEI. The CDR3 region has the DNA TGTGCCAGCAGTGAAATGTCGACCTTGAACACTGAAGCTTTCTTT. It is translated as CASSEMSTLNTEAFF.

The V call is TRBV30, the J call TRBJ1-5; tentatively, D is TRBD1 (5 bases). V dropped 5 bases and J dropped 5 bases, with 13 bases sitting between them. CDR3 length equals 13 residues. Germline V gene sequence: CDR1 GTSNPN, CDR2 SVGIG (reference sequence). The CDR3 DNA is TGTGCCTGGGCCGACAGTGGGGATCAGCCCCAGCATTTT. Encoded protein: CAWADSGDQPQHF.